This T cell receptor beta chain was recorded in a study of control samples from healthy donors and cancer patients. Assay: immunoSEQ multiplex PCR; the TCRdb copy retains only in-frame clones and omits some. Of 350,000 to 450,000 clones listed, approximately 90% are singletons. The CDR3 is made up of 11 amino acids. V was shortened by 6 bases and J by 10 bases, with 7 bases between the two germline ends. In germline, CDR1 is MNHEY, CDR2 SVGAGI. The sequenced material came from PBMCs. The chain employs TRBV6-5 and TRBJ1-6; D call uncertain. The sequence came from a man between 40 and 49 years old with head and neck cancer. This CDR3 is CASRDTSPLHF. For the CDR3, the DNA is TGTGCCAGCAGGGATACCTCACCCCTCCACTTT.